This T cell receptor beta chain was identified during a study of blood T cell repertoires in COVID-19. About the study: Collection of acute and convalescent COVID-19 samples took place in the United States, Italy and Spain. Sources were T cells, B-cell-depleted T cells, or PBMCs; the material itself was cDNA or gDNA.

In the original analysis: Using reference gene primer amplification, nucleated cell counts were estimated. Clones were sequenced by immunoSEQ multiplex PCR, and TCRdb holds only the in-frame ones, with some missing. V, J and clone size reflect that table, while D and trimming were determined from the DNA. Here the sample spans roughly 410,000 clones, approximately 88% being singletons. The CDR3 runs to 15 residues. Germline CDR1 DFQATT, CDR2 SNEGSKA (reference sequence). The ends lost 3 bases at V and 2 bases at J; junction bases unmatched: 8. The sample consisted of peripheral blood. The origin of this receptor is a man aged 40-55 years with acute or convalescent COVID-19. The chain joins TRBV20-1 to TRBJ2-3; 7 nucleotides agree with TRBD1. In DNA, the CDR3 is TGCAGTGCTAGTGAGGGGGCGAGATACACAGATACGCAGTATTTT. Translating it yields CSASEGARYTDTQYF.